This T cell receptor beta chain is drawn from a study of T cells in Graves' hyperthyroidism and ophthalmopathy. Study background: Peripheral blood was secured at the point of initial diagnosis, before any treatment.

Template material for amplifying TCR beta CDR3 regions consisted of RNA transcripts. TCR CDR3 regions were first amplified by RT-PCR with HTBI primers. TCRdb itself ran the multiplex PCR reads through MiXCR, one entry per CDR3 protein. The data show some 720,000 distinct CDR3 sequences, with about 15% seen just once and about 8.4% held by the top ten. For this clonotype: Its antigen is unidentified.

This CDR3 has 17 amino acids. The V and J ends lost 2 bases and 5 bases, in that order; junction bases with no gene match: 7. Germline V gene lookup returns CDR1 SGHDN and CDR2 FVKESK. Any patient presenting with uncontrolled infection, other autoimmune disease, pregnancy or lactation was left out. Broader study findings: A median roughly six months before onset, the model predicted ophthalmopathy.

This rearrangement joins TRBV14 to TRBJ2-3; TRBD2 matches 13 bases. The receptor was isolated from a man aged 18 to 29 with Graves' hyperthyroidism. Sequencing input: blood. The CDR3 nucleotides are TGTGCCAGCAGCCAAACCAGGACTAGCGGGAGTCTAGATACGCAGTATTTT. It codes for CASSQTRTSGSLDTQYF.